The 13 T cell receptor beta chains below all came from one sample that was sequenced in a study of read filtering for tumor transcriptome and immune sequencing. The library was built from roughly 400 ng RNA with molecular barcoded adaptors for alpha/delta and beta/gamma chains. Via MiXCR, TCRdb re-called the reads, giving one row per CDR3 protein. The data hold about 86,000 distinct CDR3 sequences, with 9% to 15% observed a single time. The sample comprised a population of CD138-negative cells sorted from bone marrow. All receptors derive from a donor at least 40 years old with multiple myeloma.

There are many counts of this clonotype. The chain joins TRBV20-1 to TRBJ1-2, with a weak D call TRBD1 (5 bases). Trimming pared 0 bases from V and 3 bases from J, leaving 14 bases between. CDR1 DFQATT and CDR2 SNEGSKA come from the germline V gene (reference sequence). There are 15 residues in the CDR3. CDR3 DNA sequence: TGCAGTGCTAGAGATTATCTCAGGGCTGACTATGGCTACACCTTC. Its translation: CSARDYLRADYGYTF.

This clonotype was counted ten times or more. The V gene is TRBV7-8, the J gene TRBJ1-1; the match to TRBD1 covers 12 bases. With V trimmed by 5 bases and J by 4 bases, 14 bases remained unmatched. Germline CDR1 is SGHVS and CDR2 is FQNEAQ. The CDR3 length is 18 residues. The CDR3 reads CASSATGTGGGRVTEAFF. The CDR3 DNA reads as TGTGCCAGCAGCGCTACCGGGACAGGGGGCGGAAGGGTCACTGAAGCTTTCTTT.

With regard to this clonotype: Just one base apart from a much larger clone, this may be a read error. The chain recombines TRBV5-1 with TRBJ2-1; D might be TRBD2 (5 bases). From germline, CDR1 is SGHRS and CDR2 YFSETQ. CDR3 size: 14 residues. DNA of the CDR3: TGCGCCAGCAGCTTAGGGAGCTCCTACAATGGGCAGTTCTTC. This codes for CASSLGSSYNGQFF. Drawing the rest from reference TRBV5-1 and TRBJ2-1, the complete variable domain is KAGVTQTPRYLIKTRGQQVTLSCSPISGHRSVSWYQQTPGQGLQFLFEYFSETQRNKGNFPGRFSGRQFSNSRSEMNVSTLELGDSALYLCASSLGSSYNGQFFGPGTRLTVL.

This clonotype was observed at least ten times. This chain links TRBV6-1 with TRBJ1-1; a possible D gene is TRBD1 (6 bases). Trimming removed 7 bases at V and 0 bases at J, with 15 bases between. The CDR3 runs to 15 residues. CDR1 and CDR2 (germline): MNHNS, SASEGT. The CDR3 DNA reads TGTGCCAGCATAATGGGGGCAGCTATGAACACTGAAGCTTTCTTT. It is translated as CASIMGAAMNTEAFF.

V gene TRBV19 combines with J gene TRBJ2-1; D assignment may be TRBD1 or TRBD2 (5 bases each). Germline CDR1 LNHDA, CDR2 SQIVND (reference sequence). Trimming stripped 7 bases from V and 10 bases from J, with 17 bases between. The CDR3 is 13 amino acids. The CDR3 region has the DNA TGTGCCAGTAAGAACTTTCCTGGGGACGAGCAGTTCTTC. This translates into CASKNFPGDEQFF.

At least ten counts were recorded for this clonotype. This chain joins TRBV5-6 and TRBJ2-1, with unresolved D. V lost 4 bases, J lost 0 bases, and 8 bases lay in between. Germline V gives CDR1 SGHDT, CDR2 YYEEEE. The CDR3 length is 14 residues. CDR3 bases: TGTGCCAGCAGCCGACGCAGCTCCTACAATGAGCAGTTCTTC. This encodes CASSRRSSYNEQFF.

Only one count was recorded for this clonotype. This may stem from a read error, because a much larger clone lies one nucleotide away. This rearrangement joins TRBV20-1 to TRBJ2-5, with TRBD1 as a possible D gene (6 bases). The CDR3 is 16 residues long. V was cut by 8 bases and J by 0 bases, with 22 bases left in between. Germline V lookup: CDR1 DFQATT, CDR2 SNEGSKA (reference sequence). CDR3 coding DNA: TGCAGTTCTGTGGACAGTTTGAAAGTGTACCAAGAGACCCAGTACTTC. This encodes CSSVDSLKVYQETQYF.

This clonotype was seen repeatedly, ten times or more. The chain joins TRBV3-1 to TRBJ1-5; D possibly corresponds to TRBD1 (6 bases). With 1 base removed from V and 7 bases from J, the gap between germline ends came to 14 bases. The CDR3 length is 15 residues. Germline lookup yields CDR1 LGHDT and CDR2 YNNKEL (reference sequence). Written as DNA, the CDR3 is TGTGCCAGCAGCCAAGGAAGGGGAGACAGGCAGCCCCAGCATTTT. Protein: CASSQGRGDRQPQHF. The whole variable domain, filled in from reference TRBV3-1 and TRBJ1-5, reads DTAVSQTPKYLVTQMGNDKSIKCEQNLGHDTMYWYKQDSKKFLKIMFSYNNKELIINETVPNRFSPKSPDKAHLNLHINSLELGDSAVYFCASSQGRGDRQPQHFGDGTRLSIL.

A remark on this clonotype: Sequence at one end of the junction differs from germline and may be a read error. The chain carries TRBV5-1 and TRBJ1-1; the D is unclear. This CDR3 spans 15 amino acids. CDR1 SGHRS and CDR2 YFSETQ come from the germline V gene. In DNA, the CDR3 is TGCGCCAGCAGCTTGGGGGCAGCAAGTAACACTGATGCTTTCTTT. Translation gives CASSLGAASNTDAFF.

Ten or more counts support this clonotype. The chain recombines TRBV20-1 with TRBJ2-5; weak D call: TRBD2 (5 bases). The V end was cut by 6 bases, the J end by 3 bases, with 17 bases between. The CDR3 is made up of 14 amino acids. CDR1 DFQATT and CDR2 SNEGSKA come from the germline V gene (reference sequence). As DNA, the CDR3 is TGCAGTGCCAACCCGGCGGGCCCTAAAGAGACCCAGTACTTC. This encodes CSANPAGPKETQYF.

This clonotype was detected only a few times. The chain uses TRBV12-5 and TRBJ2-7; 7 nucleotides align to TRBD2. The CDR3 runs to 14 residues. J gave up 2 bases and V 2 bases, and 3 bases lay outside the gene matches. Germline V gives CDR1 LGHNT, CDR2 FRNRAP. CDR3 DNA: TGTGCTAGTGGTTTGATACTAGCGCCCTACGAGCAGTACTTC. Encoded protein: CASGLILAPYEQYF.

This clonotype was detected ten times or more. V usage is TRBV5-6 and J usage is TRBJ2-3; a weak D match, TRBD2 (5 bases). V lost 2 bases and J lost 6, with 10 bases in between. Germline assignment: CDR1 SGHDT and CDR2 YYEEEE. The CDR3 loop spans 13 amino acids. CDR3 in DNA: TGTGCCAGCAGCTTCACGGGAACGGATACGCAGTATTTT. Its protein product is CASSFTGTDTQYF.

This clonotype showed up just a few times. This sequence joins TRBV20-1 and TRBJ2-5; 7 bases line up with TRBD2. Germline CDR1 reads DFQATT; CDR2 reads SNEGSKA (reference sequence). There are 13 residues in the CDR3. After removal of 3 bases from V and 4 bases from J, the junction contained 5 bases not matched to a gene. The CDR3 spells CSARFAGVETQYF. The CDR3 region has the DNA TGCAGTGCTAGGTTCGCGGGAGTAGAGACCCAGTACTTC.